The entry below gives a single TCR beta chain sequence along with its context. The antigen remains unidentified. Clones were read by immunoSEQ multiplex PCR, and TCRdb kept only the in-frame ones, dropping some. This sample has about 68,000 clones, with roughly 88% found just once. The source of the sample is a study of lymphopenia after photon versus proton radiotherapy. The study's findings and limits: After the lymphocyte nadir, photon-treated repertoires showed oligoclonal expansion, especially of CD8+ Temra cells. Photon-treated patients lost naive T cells and TCR diversity; proton-treated stayed stable.

Trimming shortened V by 5 bases and J by 0 bases, and 20 bases separated the two germline ends. This CDR3 is 17 amino acids long. CDR1 SGHVT and CDR2 SQSDAQ come from the germline V gene. This chain connects TRBV7-4 to TRBJ2-7, with D tentatively TRBD1 (6 bases). The sequence was obtained from a woman between 70 and 85 years old with pancreatic cancer. Source: peripheral blood, taken from a patient treated with photon-based radiotherapy. The CDR3 sequence: CASSNTKTGTASYEQYF. CDR3 nucleotide sequence: TGTGCCAGCAGCAACACTAAGACAGGAACGGCCTCCTACGAGCAGTACTTC.